This is a list of T cell receptor beta chains from one sample in a study of T cell responses to AZD1222 COVID-19 vaccine. The method was immunoSEQ multiplex PCR; TCRdb's version includes in-frame clones alone and lacks a portion of them. The sample records roughly 86,000 clones, 85% being singletons. Sample: peripheral blood, taken 28 days after the second AZD1222 dose. The receptors were gathered from an adult who received the AZD1222 COVID-19 vaccine. The CDR3 runs from the conserved cysteine through the conserved F or W. Each record gives: J gene, clone size, V gene, D gene, CDR3 DNA, CDR3 protein. A D gene is named only where the DNA matches it firmly. Some rows mark clone size as missing; the rest say once, few, many or name a class of expanded clone.

>TRBJ2-7|.|TRBV9|.
TGTGCCAGCAGCGTAGAGGTGGGGACGCCCTACGAGCAGTACTTC
CASSVEVGTPYEQYF
>TRBJ1-1|.|TRBV5-5|TRBD1
TGTGCCAGCAGCCCGGGACCGGGACAGTTGAACACTGAAGCTTTCTTT
CASSPGPGQLNTEAFF
>TRBJ2-7|.|TRBV11-2|.
TGTGCCAGCAGCCCCGACAGAGGCTGGTACGAGCAGTACTTC
CASSPDRGWYEQYF
>TRBJ2-1|.|TRBV5-4|.
TGTGCCAGCAGCTTGATTACCGGGGCTGAGCAGTTCTTC
CASSLITGAEQFF
>TRBJ1-5|.|TRBV24-1|.
TGTGCCACCAGTCTTGCGGGGGGCAATCAGCCCCAGCATTTT
CATSLAGGNQPQHF
>TRBJ1-6|.|TRBV5-6|.
TGTGCCAGCAGCTTGGAAGGAAACAGTTTTTCACCCCTCCACTTT
CASSLEGNSFSPLHF
>TRBJ2-6|.|TRBV7-9|TRBD1
TGTGCCAGCAGCCCGACCGGGACAGGGGTCTCTGGGGCCAACGTCCTGACTTTC
CASSPTGTGVSGANVLTF
>TRBJ2-3|.|TRBV9|.
TGTGCCAGCAGCGTAGGAATTAGCGACACAGATACGCAGTATTTT
CASSVGISDTDTQYF
>TRBJ2-7|.|TRBV19|.
TGTGCCACAAAACACTCGGGACATAGCTCCTACGAGCAGTACTTC
CATKHSGHSSYEQYF
>TRBJ2-7|.|TRBV7-9|.
TGTGCCAGTCAGGGGCCCACCTACGAGCAGTACTTC
CASQGPTYEQYF
>TRBJ1-1|few|TRBV7-9|.
TGTGCCAGCAGCTTAGCTCTCGCAGGGTCCTACACTGAAGCTTTCTTT
CASSLALAGSYTEAFF
>TRBJ2-5|.|TRBV5-1|TRBD1
TGCGCCAGCCTACCTGACAGGGGTGAGACCCAGTACTTC
CASLPDRGETQYF
>TRBJ2-3|.|TRBV7-8|TRBD2
TGTGCCAGCAGCTCGCGCTCACTAGCGGGGGATCCCACAGATACGCAGTATTTT
CASSSRSLAGDPTDTQYF
>TRBJ2-5|once|TRBV5-1|.
TGCGCCAGCAGATCGGGGAGTATGGAGACCCAGTACTTC
CASRSGSMETQYF
>TRBJ1-2|.|TRBV6-5|TRBD1
TGTGCCAGCAGGTCGCCGACAGGGGCCTATAATGGCTACACCTTC
CASRSPTGAYNGYTF
>TRBJ1-5|.|TRBV5-1|TRBD1
TGCGCCAGCAGCTCTGGGCCCCAGGGGGGTAGCAATCAGCCCCAGCATTTT
CASSSGPQGGSNQPQHF
>TRBJ2-6|.|TRBV5-1|TRBD1
TGCGCCAGCACTGACAGGGGTGGGGCCAACGTCCTGACTTTC
CASTDRGGANVLTF
>TRBJ1-4|.|TRBV18|.
TGTGCCAGCTCACCGACGTCGGCTGAAAAACTGTTTTTT
CASSPTSAEKLFF
>TRBJ1-2|.|TRBV6-5|.
TGTGCCAGCAGCGCCTGGGGGGACGGGAGCTATGGCTACACCTTC
CASSAWGDGSYGYTF
>TRBJ2-7|.|TRBV6-2/TRBV6-3|.
TGTGCCAGCAGTGCCGTGGGGGCCTACTCCTACGAGCAGTACTTC
CASSAVGAYSYEQYF
>TRBJ2-7|.|TRBV6-5|.
TGTGCCAGCAGCCACCCCCGGACCTACGAGCAGTACTTC
CASSHPRTYEQYF
>TRBJ2-6|.|TRBV6-5|.
TGTGCCAGCCAGGTGGCCAACGTCCTGACTTTC
CASQVANVLTF
>TRBJ2-2|.|TRBV7-2|TRBD1
TGTGCCAGCAGCTCCGACAGGGCCACCGGGGAGCTGTTTTTT
CASSSDRATGELFF
>TRBJ1-2|.|TRBV7-8|TRBD1
TGTGCCAGCACCCAACAGGGGAACTATGGCTACACCTTC
CASTQQGNYGYTF
>TRBJ1-5|.|TRBV6-1|.
TGTGCCAGCAGTGACAGGCTTACTAGCAATCAGCCCCAGCATTTT
CASSDRLTSNQPQHF
>TRBJ1-2|.|TRBV20-1|.
TGCAGTGCTAGAGATTATGGAGGCTACACCTTC
CSARDYGGYTF
>TRBJ1-1|.|TRBV5-1|.
TGCGCCAGCAGCACCATCCCGGGGGTGAACACTGAAGCTTTCTTT
CASSTIPGVNTEAFF
>TRBJ2-3|.|TRBV21-1|.
TGTGCCAGCGACAGGGATAGCACAGATACGCAGTATTTT
CASDRDSTDTQYF
>TRBJ1-2|once|TRBV5-1|TRBD1
TGCGCCAGCAGCACGGGACAGGGGGCCAACTATGGCTACACCTTC
CASSTGQGANYGYTF
>TRBJ2-2|.|TRBV11-2|.
TGTGCCAGCAGCTTGGGAAGGGCAGGGAGGACCGGGGAGCTGTTTTTT
CASSLGRAGRTGELFF
>TRBJ2-1|.|TRBV10-3|.
TGTGCCACGAGGGAGAGGCCCCAGGCGGATGAGCAGTTCTTC
CATRERPQADEQFF
>TRBJ2-5|.|TRBV7-2|TRBD2
TGTGCCAGCAGCCAGACGGGGGGTGTCCAAGAGACCCAGTACTTC
CASSQTGGVQETQYF
>TRBJ2-7|few|TRBV21-1|.
TGTGCCAGCAGCATAACCGGGACAGGGTTCCACGAGCAGTACTTC
CASSITGTGFHEQYF
>TRBJ1-1|few|TRBV27|.
TGTGCCAGCGGGAGGGGGTCCCTACCGAACACTGAAGCTTTCTTT
CASGRGSLPNTEAFF
>TRBJ1-5|.|TRBV7-2|.
TGTGCCAGCAGCCCGCAGGCTCGTGGGAGCAATCAGCCCCAGCATTTT
CASSPQARGSNQPQHF
>TRBJ2-7|once|TRBV11-2|.
TGTGCCAGCAGCTTAGTGGCCAGCTTTAACTACGAGCAGTACTTC
CASSLVASFNYEQYF
>TRBJ1-5|.|TRBV6-6|.
TGTGCCAGCAGTTACTCGATTGCGGGTCAGCCCCAGCATTTT
CASSYSIAGQPQHF
>TRBJ2-3|once|TRBV19|.
TGTGCCAGTAGTTCACAGTCGGATACGCAGTATTTT
CASSSQSDTQYF
>TRBJ2-7|.|TRBV6-5|TRBD1
TGTGCCAGCAGTTACTCGAGGACAGGGGACAACGAGCAGTACTTC
CASSYSRTGDNEQYF
>TRBJ2-3|.|TRBV18|TRBD1
TGTGCCAGCTCACGCAATACAGGGGCCACAGATACGCAGTATTTT
CASSRNTGATDTQYF
>TRBJ1-2|.|TRBV19|.
TGTGCCAGTAGCGATACCTACAGGTCTAACTATGGCTACACCTTC
CASSDTYRSNYGYTF
>TRBJ2-2|.|TRBV27|TRBD2
TGTGCCAGCAGCTCCAGGACTAGCGGGGGGAGACTCATGAGGACCGGGGAGCTGTTTTTT
CASSSRTSGGRLMRTGELFF
>TRBJ1-2|.|TRBV28|.
TGTGCCAGCAGCTCCGAAACCCCCAGTCAGGACTATGGCTACACCTTC
CASSSETPSQDYGYTF
>TRBJ1-2|.|TRBV4-3|.
TGCGCCAGCAGCCTTGGTGGTAACTATGGCTACACCTTC
CASSLGGNYGYTF
>TRBJ2-1|.|TRBV19|TRBD2
TGTGCCAGTAGTATAGCCCAGCGGGACTACAATGAGCAGTTCTTC
CASSIAQRDYNEQFF
>TRBJ2-3|.|TRBV7-6|TRBD1
TGTGCCAGCAGCTCTTACAAAGGGACAGAGGCAGATACGCAGTATTTT
CASSSYKGTEADTQYF
>TRBJ2-1|.|TRBV19|.
TGTGCCAGTAGTATAGGGCCGAGCAATGAGCAGTTCTTC
CASSIGPSNEQFF
>TRBJ1-3|.|TRBV7-9|.
TGTGCCAGCAGCACCGCCAGGGGAGCTGGAAACACCATATATTTT
CASSTARGAGNTIYF